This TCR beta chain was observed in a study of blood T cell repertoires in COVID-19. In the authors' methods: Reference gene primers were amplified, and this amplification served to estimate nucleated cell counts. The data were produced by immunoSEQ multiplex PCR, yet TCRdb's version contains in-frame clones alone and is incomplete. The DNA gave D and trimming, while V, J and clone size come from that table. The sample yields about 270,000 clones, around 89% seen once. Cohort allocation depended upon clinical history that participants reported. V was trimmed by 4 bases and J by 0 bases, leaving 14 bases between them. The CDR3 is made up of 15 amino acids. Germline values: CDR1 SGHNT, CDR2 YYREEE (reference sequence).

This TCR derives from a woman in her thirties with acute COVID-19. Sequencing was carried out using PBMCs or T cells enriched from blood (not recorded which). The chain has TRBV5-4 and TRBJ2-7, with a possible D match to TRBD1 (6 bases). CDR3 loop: CASSRLGGSSYEQYF. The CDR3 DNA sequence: TGTGCCAGCAGCCGGTTAGGGGGAAGCTCCTACGAGCAGTACTTC.